This record concerns one T cell receptor (beta chain) sequence. Its target is not known. This sequence may be a read error, since a much larger clone differs from it by one base. These data come from a study of tumor-infiltrating lymphocytes in primary liver carcinoma. Overall study context: Patients underwent resection of primary liver carcinoma. Enrolled patients were male and female, aged 30 to 69 years.

TCR beta cDNA came from roughly 0.45 ug total RNA, primed with a constant-region primer. For TCR beta, libraries were produced by three nested multiplex PCR rounds using slightly modified ARM-PCR. The study ran its first two PCR rounds for about 11 cycles each, using TRBV1-TRBV30 forward primers and a C-beta reverse primer. TCRdb passed the multiplex PCR reads through MiXCR, listing each CDR3 protein once. The data show around 210,000 distinct CDR3 sequences, about 61% seen once. Notes on the study in general: Tumors reached a significantly greater top-250-clone fraction than blood did (p = 0.039).

The CDR3 has 15 amino acids. Trimming removed 4 bases at V and 4 bases at J, with 16 bases between. The germline V gene encodes CDR1 SGHVS and CDR2 FQNEAQ. Alongside blood RNA obtained from unsorted whole blood, germline DNA was also extracted. Infection with HBV was chronic in patients; they were treatment-naive. This chain joins TRBV7-8 and TRBJ1-2; D is possibly TRBD1 (6 bases). The origin of this receptor is a woman between 55 and 75 years old with primary liver carcinoma and hepatitis B virus infection. Sequences were obtained from peripheral blood. The CDR3 DNA follows: TGTGCCAGCAGCTCCCAAACAGGGACGGGCTATGGCTACACCTTC. Translating gives CASSSQTGTGYGYTF.